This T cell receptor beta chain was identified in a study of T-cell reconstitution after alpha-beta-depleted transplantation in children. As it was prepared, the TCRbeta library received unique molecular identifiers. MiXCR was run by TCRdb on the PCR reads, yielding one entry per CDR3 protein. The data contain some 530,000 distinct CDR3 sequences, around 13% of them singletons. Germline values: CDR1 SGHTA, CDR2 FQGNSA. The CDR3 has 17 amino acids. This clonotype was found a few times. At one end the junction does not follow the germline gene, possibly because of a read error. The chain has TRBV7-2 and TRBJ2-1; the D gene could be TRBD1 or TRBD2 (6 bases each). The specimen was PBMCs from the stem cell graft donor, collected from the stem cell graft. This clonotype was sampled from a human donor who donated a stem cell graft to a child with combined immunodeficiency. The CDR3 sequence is CASRLGGGSPNGNEQFF. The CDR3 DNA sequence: TGTGCCAGCAGGTTAGGGGGAGGTAGCCCGAATGGGAATGAGCAGTTCTTC.